This T cell receptor beta chain originates from a study of CD8 T cells in Susac syndrome. Reverse transcription used roughly 0.5 to 1 ug RNA and random hexamers. A single record per CDR3 protein comes from TCRdb applying MiXCR to the immunoSEQ multiplex PCR reads. The table shows around 300,000 distinct CDR3 sequences, with 70% to 90% occurring only once. Sequencing of TCR beta was undertaken in CD8+ and CD4+ T cells derived from blood. TEMRA cells were FACS-enriched, and CD8+ and CD4+ T cells were isolated negatively. This clonotype was sampled from a human donor with multiple sclerosis. The sequencing sample was made of CD8+ T cells from PBMCs.

The CDR3 spells CASSYQNRDTGELFF. Written as DNA, the CDR3 is TGTGCCAGCAGTTACCAAAACAGGGACACCGGGGAGCTGTTTTTT. The rearrangement joins TRBV6-5 to TRBJ2-2, with D possibly TRBD1 on 6 matching bases. With 2 bases removed from V and 3 bases from J, the gap between germline ends came to 10 bases. The CDR3 consists of 15 residues. CDR1 and CDR2 (germline): MNHEY, SVGAGI.